These 30 T cell receptor beta chains originate from one sample sequenced in a study of T cells in Graves' hyperthyroidism and ophthalmopathy. Amplification of TCR beta CDR3 regions was performed using RNA transcripts as template. A set of HTBI primers served as the primers for a first-round RT-PCR of the TCR CDR3. TCRdb processed the multiplex PCR reads anew with MiXCR; each CDR3 protein has one entry. This sample carries fewer than 450,000 distinct CDR3 sequences, 17% of them seen once, and the ten largest clones take about a third. Sample: blood. The receptors shown here come from a woman between 25 and 40 years old with Graves' hyperthyroidism that later progressed to Graves' ophthalmopathy.

This chain joins TRBV5-1 and TRBJ2-7; D perhaps matches TRBD1 (6 bases). Germline CDR1 is SGHRS and CDR2 is YFSETQ. The CDR3 contains 13 residues. Trimming pared 4 bases from V and 2 bases from J, leaving 10 bases between. The CDR3, as DNA: TGCGCCAGCAGCAGGGACATGGCCTACGAGCAGTACTTC. Translated: CASSRDMAYEQYF.

This clonotype was counted ten times or more. The chain combines TRBV28 with TRBJ2-5, with D unresolved. V gave up 5 bases and J gave up 5 bases, with 12 bases separating them. From germline, CDR1 is MDHEN and CDR2 SYDVKM. The CDR3 runs to 13 residues. As DNA, the CDR3 is TGTGCCAGCAGTGGACCAGCCGAGGAGACCCAGTACTTC. Translating it yields CASSGPAEETQYF.

In this sample, this clonotype turned up many times. V and J are TRBV12-3 or TRBV12-4 and TRBJ2-7, with D tentatively TRBD2 (6 bases). V was clipped by 2 bases and J by 5 bases, with 16 bases between them. CDR3 length: 15 amino acids. The CDR3: CASSLWAGGNDEQYF. For the CDR3, the DNA is TGTGCCAGCAGTTTATGGGCCGGGGGTAACGACGAGCAGTACTTC.

This clonotype was recorded a few times. The chain is built from TRBV7-7 and TRBJ2-7, with 13 nucleotides matching TRBD2. The CDR3 length is 15 residues. CDR1 and CDR2 from the germline V gene are SSHAT and FNYEAQ (reference sequence). V dropped 3 bases and J dropped 5; count of bases not matched to a gene: 4. CDR3 sequence (DNA): TGTGCCAGCAGCTTGACTAGCGGGGGGTTCGACGAGCAGTACTTC. Protein product: CASSLTSGGFDEQYF.

With regard to this clonotype: With a much larger clone just one base away, this may be a read error. The rearrangement uses TRBV28 and TRBJ2-5, with D perhaps TRBD2 (7 bases). The CDR3 length is 18 residues. Per germline, CDR1 MDHEN and CDR2 SYDVKM. In DNA form, the CDR3 reads TGTGCCAGCAGTTTTGGAAGGGTTCGGGGGGCGTCTAAAGAGACCCAGGACTTC. The encoded protein is CASSFGRVRGASKETQDF.

A note on this clonotype: Possible read error: a much larger clone is one base away. The chain carries TRBV15 and TRBJ2-1; 9 positions match TRBD2. This CDR3 is 15 amino acids long. Germline CDR1 and CDR2: LNHNV and YYDKDF (reference sequence). Here the CDR3 reads CATSRETSGYNEQLF. The CDR3 coding sequence is TGTGCCACCAGCAGAGAGACTAGCGGATACAATGAGCAGCTCTTC. Combining the CDR3 with reference TRBV15 and TRBJ2-1 gives the whole variable domain DAMVIQNPRYQVTQFGKPVTLSCSQTLNHNVMYWYQQKSSQAPKLLFHYYDKDFNNEADTPDNFQSRRPNTSFCFLDIRSPGLGDTAMYLCATSRETSGYNEQLFGPGTRLTVL.

This clonotype came up many times. The chain is built from TRBV20-1 and TRBJ2-5; 11 bases map to TRBD2. The CDR3 runs 15 residues. V lost 2 bases, J lost 4 bases, and 6 bases stayed unmatched. Germline CDR1 and CDR2: DFQATT and SNEGSKA (reference sequence). DNA for the CDR3: TGCAGTGCTAGAATTAGCGGGGGGGCGGGAGAGACCCAGTACTTC. This sequence encodes CSARISGGAGETQYF.

There are many counts of this clonotype. The chain employs TRBV12-3 or TRBV12-4 and TRBJ2-4; the match to TRBD1 covers 8 bases. The CDR3 has 17 residues. Trimming cost V 8 bases and J 1 base; bases outside gene matches: 13. The CDR3 sequence: CASGTWSGGFAKNIQYF. As DNA, the CDR3 is TGTGCCAGCGGGACATGGTCAGGGGGCTTTGCCAAAAACATTCAGTACTTC.

This clonotype was counted ten times or more. The chain links TRBV18 to TRBJ1-5, with D uncertain. The V end lost 4 bases, the J end lost 2 bases, and 18 bases lay between the germline ends. Looked up from germline, CDR1 is KGHSH and CDR2 is LQKENI. This CDR3 region has 17 residues. The CDR3 spells CASSLTMPGGGNQPQHF. As DNA, the CDR3 is TGTGCCAGCTCACTAACCATGCCAGGCGGTGGCAATCAGCCCCAGCATTTT.

Ten or more counts support this clonotype. The rearrangement joins TRBV7-9 to TRBJ2-2; D possibly uses TRBD1 or TRBD2 (5 bases each). The CDR3 extends over 16 amino acids. Trimming pared 2 bases from V and 0 bases from J, leaving 10 bases between. Germline-derived CDR1 and CDR2 are SEHNR and FQNEAQ (reference sequence). In DNA form, the CDR3 reads TGTGCCAGCAGCTTAAGCCAGGGAGCGAACACCGGGGAGCTGTTTTTT. Residues: CASSLSQGANTGELFF. Using reference TRBV7-9 and TRBJ2-2 for the parts outside the CDR3, the full variable domain is DTGVSQNPRHKITKRGQNVTFRCDPISEHNRLYWYRQTLGQGPEFLTYFQNEAQLEKSRLLSDRFSAERPKGSFSTLEIQRTEQGDSAMYLCASSLSQGANTGELFFGEGSRLTVL.

The chain recombines TRBV6-5 with TRBJ2-2, with D perhaps matching TRBD2 (6 bases). CDR1 MNHEY and CDR2 SVGAGI come from the germline V gene. V was pared by 2 bases and J by 4 bases, with 14 bases between. The CDR3 runs 16 residues. CDR3 loop: CASSYRRGGGTGELFF. The CDR3 DNA reads as TGTGCCAGCAGTTACCGGAGGGGTGGGGGCACCGGGGAGCTGTTTTTT.

This sequence joins TRBV4-1 and TRBJ2-1; maybe TRBD2 (5 bases). The V gene lost 5 bases and the J gene lost 6 bases, with 20 bases spanning the gap. The CDR3 sequence is 16 residues long. The germline V gene has CDR1 MGHRA and CDR2 YSYEKL. This CDR3 is CASSSSASPITNEQFF. For the CDR3, the DNA is TGCGCCAGCAGCTCGTCGGCTAGCCCCATTACCAATGAGCAGTTCTTC.

This clonotype occurred a few times. The chain uses TRBV7-9 and TRBJ2-5; D is ambiguous. Germline V gene lookup returns CDR1 SEHNR and CDR2 FQNEAQ (reference sequence). V was trimmed by 8 bases and J by 4 bases, leaving 8 bases between them. CDR3 length: 11 amino acids. The CDR3 region is CASQIGETQYF. CDR3 DNA sequence: TGTGCCAGCCAGATTGGAGAGACCCAGTACTTC.

This clonotype occurred many times. The CDR3, as DNA: TGTGCCAGCAGTTACTCGATGCCTTACAGGGGCAATCAGCCCCAGCATTTT. Its protein is CASSYSMPYRGNQPQHF. The chain is built from TRBV6-5 and TRBJ1-5, with D perhaps TRBD1 (6 bases). The length of the CDR3 is 17 residues. The ends were cut back, 0 bases at V and 2 bases at J, with 14 bases in the middle. Germline V gene data show CDR1 as MNHEY and CDR2 as SVGAGI.

The gene calls are TRBV27 and TRBJ1-2, with D hard to call. With 3 bases removed from V and 4 bases from J, the gap between germline ends came to 9 bases. Germline CDR1 is MNHEY and CDR2 is SMNVEV (reference sequence). CDR3 length equals 13 residues. The chain's CDR3 is CASSLGASYGYTF. The CDR3 bases are TGTGCCAGCAGTTTGGGAGCTTCCTATGGCTACACCTTC.

The V call is TRBV6-1, the J call TRBJ1-5; a weak D match, TRBD1 (6 bases). The CDR3 loop spans 13 amino acids. Germline V gene sequence: CDR1 MNHNS, CDR2 SASEGT. Trimming took 7 bases from V and 7 from J, leaving 14 bases between them. The CDR3 DNA is TGTGCCAGCAAGGTGACAGGCCGCCAGCCCCAGCATTTT. This codes for CASKVTGRQPQHF.

This clonotype was seen only a few times. J is TRBJ2-7 and V is TRBV19; maybe TRBD1 (5 bases). The germline V gene has CDR1 LNHDA and CDR2 SQIVND (reference sequence). This CDR3 is built from 14 residues. Trimming stripped 6 bases from V and 1 base from J, with 13 bases between. The CDR3 loop reads CASSLQVSSYEQYF. The DNA for the CDR3 is TGTGCCAGTAGCCTACAGGTGTCGTCCTACGAGCAGTACTTC. The full variable domain, rest sourced from reference TRBV19 and TRBJ2-7, is DGGITQSPKYLFRKEGQNVTLSCEQNLNHDAMYWYRQDPGQGLRLIYYSQIVNDFQKGDIAEGYSVSREKKESFPLTVTSAQKNPTAFYLCASSLQVSSYEQYFGPGTRLTVT.

This clonotype has more than one count but fewer than ten. The chain links TRBV20-1 to TRBJ2-2; no clear D gene. This CDR3 has 12 residues. Germline V CDR1 and CDR2: DFQATT, SNEGSKA (reference sequence). Trimming took 6 bases from V and 6 from J, leaving 11 bases between them. CDR3 bases: TGCAGTGCCAAAAATCCGGCCGGGGAGCTGTTTTTT. Amino acids: CSAKNPAGELFF.

There are a few counts of this clonotype. The chain links TRBV7-2 to TRBJ2-3, with 8 bases fitting TRBD2. The CDR3 consists of 15 residues. Germline V gives CDR1 SGHTA, CDR2 FQGNSA. With 1 base clipped from V and 6 bases from J, the junction kept 6 bases outside the gene matches. The CDR3: CASSLVGGRWDTQYF. For the CDR3, the DNA is TGTGCCAGCAGCTTAGTGGGCGGGAGGTGGGATACGCAGTATTTT.

In this sample, this clonotype turned up many times. The chain's CDR3 is CATSRGSGSSYNEQFF. CDR3 DNA sequence: TGTGCCACCAGCAGAGGAAGCGGGAGCTCCTACAATGAGCAGTTCTTC. The rearrangement uses TRBV15 and TRBJ2-1; 8 bases agree with TRBD2. V lost 1 base and J lost 0; bases outside the gene matches: 2. CDR1 is LNHNV, CDR2 YYDKDF, per germline (reference sequence). The length of the CDR3 is 16 residues.

The sample holds many counts of this clonotype. V and J are TRBV28 and TRBJ2-5, with D perhaps TRBD2 (5 bases). V was shortened by 6 bases and J by 3 bases, with 14 bases between the two germline ends. Per germline, CDR1 MDHEN and CDR2 SYDVKM. This CDR3 comprises 14 residues. In nucleotides, the CDR3 is TGTGCCAGCAGCCCTCTCTCCGGGGAAGAGACCCAGTACTTC. Translating it yields CASSPLSGEETQYF.

This clonotype has at least ten counts. The V call is TRBV12-3 or TRBV12-4, the J call TRBJ2-7; a weak D match, TRBD1 (5 bases). The CDR3 is 13 amino acids. Trimming took 2 bases from V and 5 from J, leaving 10 bases between them. The CDR3 nucleotides read TGTGCCAGCAGTTTACAGGGAATCAACGAGCAGTACTTC. Its protein product is CASSLQGINEQYF.

This clonotype was counted ten times or more. The genes are TRBV7-9 and TRBJ2-1; 14 positions match TRBD2. This CDR3 is built from 20 residues. Germline trimming cut 5 bases from V and 2 bases from J; bases unmatched to any gene: 14. Germline CDR1 SEHNR, CDR2 FQNEAQ (reference sequence). CDR3 DNA sequence: TGTGCCAGCAGCCGTTCTACCCTAGGACTAGCGGGAGGCACCTACAATGAGCAGTTCTTC. The encoded protein is CASSRSTLGLAGGTYNEQFF. Drawing the rest from reference TRBV7-9 and TRBJ2-1, the complete variable domain is DTGVSQNPRHKITKRGQNVTFRCDPISEHNRLYWYRQTLGQGPEFLTYFQNEAQLEKSRLLSDRFSAERPKGSFSTLEIQRTEQGDSAMYLCASSRSTLGLAGGTYNEQFFGPGTRLTVL.

This clonotype was recorded at least ten times. This chain uses TRBV11-3 with TRBJ2-2; 7 bases match TRBD1. The CDR3 is 18 amino acids. Germline loops: CDR1 SGHNT, CDR2 YENEEA. J gave up 1 base and V 5 bases, and 13 bases lay outside the gene matches. The CDR3 loop is CASSPTQWGQLNTGELFF. For the CDR3, the DNA is TGTGCCAGCAGCCCAACCCAGTGGGGACAGCTGAACACCGGGGAGCTGTTTTTT.

There are many counts of this clonotype. The chain employs TRBV5-6 and TRBJ2-2; D is perhaps TRBD2 (5 bases). Trimming removed 0 bases from V and 2 bases from J, with 11 bases in between. Germline CDR1 reads SGHDT; CDR2 reads YYEEEE. This CDR3 has 16 residues. Here the CDR3 DNA reads TGTGCCAGCAGCTTGGGGGAGCGGACCAACACCGGGGAGCTGTTTTTT. This sequence encodes CASSLGERTNTGELFF.

This clonotype was counted between two and nine times. The rearrangement uses TRBV9 and TRBJ1-1, with TRBD1 matching 7 bases. CDR3 length equals 18 residues. V dropped 3 bases and J dropped 4; count of bases not matched to a gene: 18. Germline V CDR1 and CDR2: SGDLS, YYNGEE. CDR3 protein: CASSAFIQGGAGRTEAFF. The CDR3, as DNA: TGTGCCAGCAGCGCTTTCATTCAGGGGGGGGCCGGTCGCACTGAAGCTTTCTTT. Full variable domain (missing parts from reference TRBV9 and TRBJ1-1): DSGVTQTPKHLITATGQRVTLRCSPRSGDLSVYWYQQSLDQGLQFLIQYYNGEERAKGNILERFSAQQFPDLHSELNLSSLELGDSALYFCASSAFIQGGAGRTEAFFGQGTRLTVV.

The chain joins TRBV20-1 to TRBJ2-5, with 9 nucleotides matching TRBD2. Looked up from germline, CDR1 is DFQATT and CDR2 is SNEGSKA (reference sequence). The CDR3 loop spans 15 amino acids. The trim removed 0 bases at V and 4 bases at J, leaving 6 bases unmatched. In DNA, the CDR3 is TGCAGTGCTAGAGATCACCTAGCGGGATCAGAGACCCAGTACTTC. This sequence encodes CSARDHLAGSETQYF.

This clonotype was recorded at least ten times. The chain has TRBV28 and TRBJ2-2; no clear D gene. The V end was cut by 4 bases, the J end by 3 bases, with 3 bases between. The germline gives CDR1 MDHEN, CDR2 SYDVKM. This CDR3 contains 12 residues. The chain's CDR3 is CASSWDTGELFF. The CDR3 nucleotides read TGTGCCAGCAGTTGGGACACCGGGGAGCTGTTTTTT.

This clonotype was counted at least ten times. The chain recombines TRBV28 with TRBJ2-3; TRBD2 matches 12 bases. This CDR3 contains 16 residues. V gave up 3 bases and J gave up 3 bases; unmatched junction bases: 4. Germline assignment: CDR1 MDHEN and CDR2 SYDVKM. Here the CDR3 reads CASSFTTSGGTDTQYF. In nucleotides, the CDR3 is TGTGCCAGCAGTTTCACGACTAGCGGGGGTACAGATACGCAGTATTTT.

This clonotype was observed a handful of times. The V and J genes are TRBV10-2 and TRBJ2-3; D gene uncertain. V was trimmed by 7 bases and J by 2 bases, leaving 4 bases between them. Per germline, CDR1 WSHSY and CDR2 SAAADI. This CDR3 comprises 11 residues. Written as DNA, the CDR3 is TGCGCCAGCAAGCACACAGATACGCAGTATTTT. This encodes CASKHTDTQYF.